This TCR beta chain came from a study of blood T cells in healthy people across ages. A second 7 to 11 cycle PCR used barcoded and J-beta primers. The yield of each sample was at least 3 million CDR3-containing paired-end reads. MiXCR, run by TCRdb on the 5' RACE reads, gives a single entry per CDR3 protein. The sample records approximately 800,000 distinct CDR3 sequences, roughly 25% being singletons. J gave up 0 bases and V 4 bases, and 5 bases lay outside the gene matches. The CDR3 sequence is 15 residues long. CDR1 is SGHRS and CDR2 is YFSETQ in the germline V gene. These records were also assigned to another study, of T cells of mothers and their children. This second study says: Healthy Caucasian mothers, three in number, and their six children were the donors. Within related and unrelated pairs, thymic selection shapes TCR recombination output in a similar way.

This TCR came from a boy younger than 18 in good health. The sequenced sample was blood. V gene TRBV5-1 combines with J gene TRBJ1-1, with 8 bases lining up with TRBD1. The CDR3 DNA sequence: TGCGCCAGCAGCCCCTGGACAGGGATGAACACTGAAGCTTTCTTT. As protein: CASSPWTGMNTEAFF.